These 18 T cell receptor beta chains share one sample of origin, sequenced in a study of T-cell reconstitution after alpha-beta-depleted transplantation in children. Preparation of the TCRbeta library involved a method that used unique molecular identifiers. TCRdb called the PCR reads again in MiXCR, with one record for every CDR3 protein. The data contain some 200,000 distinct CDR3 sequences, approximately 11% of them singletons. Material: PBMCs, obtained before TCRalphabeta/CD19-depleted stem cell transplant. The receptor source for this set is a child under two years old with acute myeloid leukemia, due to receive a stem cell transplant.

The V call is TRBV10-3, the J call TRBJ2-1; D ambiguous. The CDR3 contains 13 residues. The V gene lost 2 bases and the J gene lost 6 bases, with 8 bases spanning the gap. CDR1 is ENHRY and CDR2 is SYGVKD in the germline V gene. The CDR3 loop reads CAISEGPINEQFF. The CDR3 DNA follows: TGTGCCATCAGTGAGGGGCCCATCAATGAGCAGTTCTTC.

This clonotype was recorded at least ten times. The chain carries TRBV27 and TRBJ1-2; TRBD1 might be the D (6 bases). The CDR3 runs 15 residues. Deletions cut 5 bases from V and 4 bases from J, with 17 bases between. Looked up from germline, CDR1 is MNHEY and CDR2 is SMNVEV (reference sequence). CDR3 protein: CASSPSSGGSYGYTF. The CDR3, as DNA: TGTGCCAGCAGTCCCTCCTCCGGGGGCTCCTATGGCTACACCTTC.

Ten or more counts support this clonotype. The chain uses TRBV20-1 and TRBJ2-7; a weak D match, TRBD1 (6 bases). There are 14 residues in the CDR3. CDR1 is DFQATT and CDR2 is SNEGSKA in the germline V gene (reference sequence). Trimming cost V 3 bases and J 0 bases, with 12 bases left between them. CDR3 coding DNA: TGCAGTGCTAGGGACCGGGACATCTCCTACGAGCAGTACTTC. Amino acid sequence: CSARDRDISYEQYF.

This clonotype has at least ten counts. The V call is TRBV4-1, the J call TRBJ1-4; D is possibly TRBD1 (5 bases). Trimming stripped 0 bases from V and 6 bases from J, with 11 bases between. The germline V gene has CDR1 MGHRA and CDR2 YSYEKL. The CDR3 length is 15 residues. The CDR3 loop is CASSQEWPGHEKLFF. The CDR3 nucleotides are TGCGCCAGCAGCCAAGAATGGCCAGGGCATGAAAAACTGTTTTTT.

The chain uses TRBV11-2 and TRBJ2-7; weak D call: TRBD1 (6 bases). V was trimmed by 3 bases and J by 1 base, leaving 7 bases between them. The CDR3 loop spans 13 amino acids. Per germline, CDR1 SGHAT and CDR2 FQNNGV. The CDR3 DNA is TGTGCCAGCAGCTTCGGACAGTCCTACGAGCAGTACTTC. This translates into CASSFGQSYEQYF.

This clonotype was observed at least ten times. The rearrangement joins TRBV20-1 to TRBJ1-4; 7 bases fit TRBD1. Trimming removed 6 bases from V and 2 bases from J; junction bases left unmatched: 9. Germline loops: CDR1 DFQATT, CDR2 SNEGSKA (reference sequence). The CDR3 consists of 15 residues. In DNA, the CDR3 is TGCAGTGCCGTCTCCCTCAGGGGGACTAATGAAAAACTGTTTTTT. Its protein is CSAVSLRGTNEKLFF.

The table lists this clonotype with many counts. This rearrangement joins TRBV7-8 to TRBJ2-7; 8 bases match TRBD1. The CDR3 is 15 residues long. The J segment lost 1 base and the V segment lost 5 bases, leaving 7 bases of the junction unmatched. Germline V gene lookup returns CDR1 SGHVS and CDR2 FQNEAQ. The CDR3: CASSPLRDRSYEQYF. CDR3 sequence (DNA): TGTGCCAGCAGCCCTCTGAGGGACAGGTCCTACGAGCAGTACTTC.

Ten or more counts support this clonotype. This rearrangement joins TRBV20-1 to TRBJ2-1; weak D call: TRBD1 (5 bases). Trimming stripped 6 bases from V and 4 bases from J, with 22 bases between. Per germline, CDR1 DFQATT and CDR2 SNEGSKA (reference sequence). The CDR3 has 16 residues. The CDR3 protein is CSALRQQQNQYNEQFF. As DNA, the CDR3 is TGCAGTGCCTTACGACAGCAACAGAACCAGTACAATGAGCAGTTCTTC.

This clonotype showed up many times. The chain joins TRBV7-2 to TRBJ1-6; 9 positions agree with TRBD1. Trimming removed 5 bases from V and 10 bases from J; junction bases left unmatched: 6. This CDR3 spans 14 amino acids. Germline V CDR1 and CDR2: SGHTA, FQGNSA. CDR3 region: CASSPGQGGSPLHF. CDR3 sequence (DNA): TGTGCCAGCAGCCCGGGACAGGGTGGCTCACCCCTCCACTTT.

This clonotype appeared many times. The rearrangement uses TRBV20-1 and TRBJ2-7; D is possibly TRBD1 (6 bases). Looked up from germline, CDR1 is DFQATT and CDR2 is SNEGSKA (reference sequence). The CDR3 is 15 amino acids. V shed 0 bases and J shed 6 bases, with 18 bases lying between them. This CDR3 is CSARDITGSAREQYF. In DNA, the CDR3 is TGCAGTGCTAGAGATATTACAGGGTCAGCTCGCGAGCAGTACTTC.

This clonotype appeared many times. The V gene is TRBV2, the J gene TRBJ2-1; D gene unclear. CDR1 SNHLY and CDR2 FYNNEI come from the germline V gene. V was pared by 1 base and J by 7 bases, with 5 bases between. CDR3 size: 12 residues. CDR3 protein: CASSEEANEQFF. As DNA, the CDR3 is TGTGCCAGCAGTGAAGAGGCTAATGAGCAGTTCTTC. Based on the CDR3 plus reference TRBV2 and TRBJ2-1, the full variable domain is EPEVTQTPSHQVTQMGQEVILRCVPISNHLYFYWYRQILGQKVEFLVSFYNNEISEKSEIFDDQFSVERPDGSNFTLKIRSTKLEDSAMYFCASSEEANEQFFGPGTRLTVL.

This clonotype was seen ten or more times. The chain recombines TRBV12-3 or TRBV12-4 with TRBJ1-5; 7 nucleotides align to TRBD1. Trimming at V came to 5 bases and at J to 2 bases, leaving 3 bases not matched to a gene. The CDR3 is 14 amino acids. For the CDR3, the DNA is TGTGCCAGCAGTGGGGACAGACGCAATCAGCCCCAGCATTTT. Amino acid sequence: CASSGDRRNQPQHF.

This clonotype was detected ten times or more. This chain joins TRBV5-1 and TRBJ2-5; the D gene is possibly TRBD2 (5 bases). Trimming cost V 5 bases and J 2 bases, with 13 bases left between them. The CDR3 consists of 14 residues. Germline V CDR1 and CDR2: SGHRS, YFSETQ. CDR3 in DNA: TGCGCCAGCAGGCCCCGGACTCCTCAAGAGACCCAGTACTTC. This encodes CASRPRTPQETQYF.

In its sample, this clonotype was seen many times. The CDR3 loop reads CSVGGLQNTGELFF. For the CDR3, the DNA is TGCAGCGTGGGGGGACTTCAGAACACCGGGGAGCTGTTTTTT. V usage is TRBV29-1 and J usage is TRBJ2-2, with a tentative D call TRBD2 (6 bases). Germline V gene data show CDR1 as SQVTM and CDR2 as ANQGSEA. There are 14 residues in the CDR3. Trimming cost V 6 bases and J 1 base, with 12 bases left between them.

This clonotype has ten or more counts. The CDR3 coding sequence is TGTGCCAGCACCATCCTTGGGGTGCAGGGGACAGTTTACAATGAGCAGTTCTTC. Translated, it gives CASTILGVQGTVYNEQFF. This chain connects TRBV12-3 or TRBV12-4 to TRBJ2-1; 7 nucleotides match TRBD1. The CDR3 spans 18 residues. The J segment lost 4 bases and the V segment lost 7 bases, leaving 19 bases of the junction unmatched.

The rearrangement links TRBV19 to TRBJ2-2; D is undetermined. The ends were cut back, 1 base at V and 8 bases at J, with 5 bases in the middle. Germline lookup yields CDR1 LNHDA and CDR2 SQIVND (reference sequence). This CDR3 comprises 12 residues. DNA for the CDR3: TGTGCCAGTAGTATAGCGGAAGGGGAGCTGTTTTTT. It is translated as CASSIAEGELFF. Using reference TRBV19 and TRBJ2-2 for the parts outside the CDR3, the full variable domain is DGGITQSPKYLFRKEGQNVTLSCEQNLNHDAMYWYRQDPGQGLRLIYYSQIVNDFQKGDIAEGYSVSREKKESFPLTVTSAQKNPTAFYLCASSIAEGELFFGEGSRLTVL.

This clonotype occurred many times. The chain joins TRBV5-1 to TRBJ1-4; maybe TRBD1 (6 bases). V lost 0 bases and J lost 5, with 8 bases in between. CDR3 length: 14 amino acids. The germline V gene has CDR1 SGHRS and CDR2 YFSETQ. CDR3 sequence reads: CASSLGTANEKLFF. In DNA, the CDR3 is TGCGCCAGCAGCTTGGGGACAGCAAATGAAAAACTGTTTTTT.

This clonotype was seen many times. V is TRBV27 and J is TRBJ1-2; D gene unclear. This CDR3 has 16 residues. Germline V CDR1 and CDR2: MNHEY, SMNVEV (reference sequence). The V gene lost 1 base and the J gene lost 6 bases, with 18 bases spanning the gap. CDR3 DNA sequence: TGTGCCAGCAGTTTATTCTCCCAGGCCCTGAAGCATGGCTACACCTTC. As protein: CASSLFSQALKHGYTF.